These 24 T cell receptor beta chains were all obtained from the same sample, sequenced in a study of regulatory T cells in long-lasting Graves disease. Noted time point: newly diagnosed GD, antithyroid drugs for less than 3 months. Making the TCR library involved RNA that had been extracted from PBMCs. Arm-PCR of CDR3 regions with iRepertoire HTBI primers generated TCR beta libraries. TCRdb reprocessed the multiplex PCR reads with MiXCR, giving one entry per CDR3 protein. The sample has under 250,000 distinct CDR3 sequences; 20% are singletons. The sample was peripheral blood mononuclear cells (PBMCs), taken at new diagnosis, from a patient treated with antithyroid drugs. The receptors stem from a female donor with Graves disease.

This clonotype was recorded many times. This chain uses TRBV19 with TRBJ2-2, with D tentatively TRBD1 (6 bases). The CDR3 totals 14 residues. V lost 7 bases and J 2 bases, leaving 11 bases between the germline ends. Per germline, CDR1 LNHDA and CDR2 SQIVND (reference sequence). Written as DNA, the CDR3 is TGTGCCAGTACCGGGACACCTAACACCGGGGAGCTGTTTTTT. This sequence encodes CASTGTPNTGELFF.

A remark on this clonotype: Sequence at one end of the junction differs from germline and may be a read error. V gene TRBV14 combines with J gene TRBJ1-2; D gene uncertain. The V gene's germline CDR1 is SGHDN and CDR2 FVKESK. CDR3 length: 15 residues. The DNA of the CDR3 is TGTGCCAGCAGCCAAGGACGGGAAGCTAACTATGACTACACCTTC. This translates into CASSQGREANYDYTF.

The sample holds many counts of this clonotype. The chain uses TRBV5-6 and TRBJ2-3; D perhaps matches TRBD2 (5 bases). The V gene's germline CDR1 is SGHDT and CDR2 YYEEEE. CDR3 length: 15 amino acids. V was clipped by 4 bases and J by 9 bases, with 21 bases between them. CDR3 nucleotides: TGTGCCAGCAGCGTTGGATCAACTAGAACCGACACGCAGTATTTT. It codes for CASSVGSTRTDTQYF.

This clonotype was seen repeatedly, ten times or more. The V call is TRBV6-1, the J call TRBJ2-1; TRBD1 or TRBD2 may be the D gene (5 bases each). The germline CDR1 and CDR2 sequences are MNHNS and SASEGT. V lost 11 bases and J 0 bases, leaving 17 bases between the germline ends. This CDR3 is built from 15 residues. CDR3 residues: CASGGWASSYNEQFF. The CDR3 DNA sequence: TGTGCCTCTGGGGGATGGGCGAGCTCCTACAATGAGCAGTTCTTC.

Remarks on this clonotype: A read error is likely here: a far larger clone is one base away. The CDR3 loop reads CAGKPVVWPSTDTQYF. The CDR3 DNA sequence: TGTGCCGGCAAGCCCGTTGTGTGGCCGTCCACAGATACGCAGTATTTT. V is TRBV11-2 and J is TRBJ2-3; D remains ambiguous. Germline V CDR1 and CDR2: SGHAT, FQNNGV. The V and J ends lost 11 bases and 2 bases respectively, with 23 bases between them. The CDR3 covers 16 residues. Based on the CDR3 plus reference TRBV11-2 and TRBJ2-3, the full variable domain is EAGVAQSPRYKIIEKRQSVAFWCNPISGHATLYWYQQILGQGPKLLIQFQNNGVVDDSQLPKDRFSAERLKGVDSTLKIQPAKLEDSAVYLCAGKPVVWPSTDTQYFGPGTRLTVL.

The chain links TRBV7-2 to TRBJ2-1, with TRBD2 matching over 14 bases. J was trimmed by 4 bases and V by 5 bases; bases with no gene match: 10. Germline CDR1 and CDR2: SGHTA and FQGNSA. The CDR3 contains 18 residues. CDR3 bases: TGTGCCAGCAGCCCAAAGACTAGCGGGAGGGTCCTGTACAATGAGCAGTTCTTC. Its translation: CASSPKTSGRVLYNEQFF.

This clonotype was picked up many times. This rearrangement joins TRBV7-2 to TRBJ2-7; TRBD2 matches 8 bases. Germline V gene sequence: CDR1 SGHTA, CDR2 FQGNSA. Trimming at V came to 8 bases and at J to 4 bases, leaving 7 bases not matched to a gene. The length of the CDR3 is 13 residues. CDR3 DNA sequence: TGTGCCAGCCTCAGCGGGAGCTCTTACGAGCAGTACTTC. It encodes CASLSGSSYEQYF.

This chain uses TRBV7-8 with TRBJ2-1; 14 bases map to TRBD2. The CDR3 runs 17 residues. From germline, CDR1 is SGHVS and CDR2 FQNEAQ. The J segment lost 6 bases and the V segment lost 5 bases, leaving 9 bases of the junction unmatched. In nucleotides, the CDR3 is TGTGCCAGCAGCGGGACTAGCGGGGGATCCAAAGCCAATGAGCAGTTCTTC. Translation gives CASSGTSGGSKANEQFF.

This clonotype was picked up many times. The V and J genes are TRBV7-3 and TRBJ2-3; D not certain. V was shortened by 1 base and J by 0 bases, with 11 bases between the two germline ends. The germline CDR1 and CDR2 sequences are SGHTA and FQGTGA. CDR3 length equals 16 residues. The CDR3 sequence is CASSLRGDTSTDTQYF. CDR3 nucleotides: TGTGCCAGCAGCTTAAGGGGTGATACTAGCACAGATACGCAGTATTTT.

V gene TRBV19 combines with J gene TRBJ2-1; D gene unclear. Between the trimmed V and J ends, which lost 3 bases and 3 bases, there was a span of 0 bases. Germline loops: CDR1 LNHDA, CDR2 SQIVND (reference sequence). CDR3 length equals 11 residues. CDR3 sequence (DNA): TGTGCCAGTAGTATCTACAATGAGCAGTTCTTC. Its translation is CASSIYNEQFF. The full variable domain, with the rest looked up from reference TRBV19 and TRBJ2-1, is DGGITQSPKYLFRKEGQNVTLSCEQNLNHDAMYWYRQDPGQGLRLIYYSQIVNDFQKGDIAEGYSVSREKKESFPLTVTSAQKNPTAFYLCASSIYNEQFFGPGTRLTVL.

The rearrangement uses TRBV6-1 and TRBJ2-1; 10 bases fit TRBD2. CDR1 MNHNS and CDR2 SASEGT come from the germline V gene. Trimming took 5 bases from V and 5 from J; bases not matched to a gene: 6. The CDR3 sequence is 15 residues long. DNA for the CDR3: TGTGCCAGCAGTACAGGACTAGCGGCAGACAATGAGCAGTTCTTC. It translates to CASSTGLAADNEQFF.

This clonotype has a count of ten or more. The chain is built from TRBV28 and TRBJ2-5, with TRBD2 identical over 10 bases. The CDR3 totals 16 residues. Looked up from germline, CDR1 is MDHEN and CDR2 is SYDVKM. Losses at the gene ends were 6 bases for V and 5 bases for J; bases not matched to a gene: 12. The CDR3 DNA is TGTGCCAGCAGCCGCCAGCTTAGCGGGGGGAGGGAGACCCAGTACTTC. Its translation is CASSRQLSGGRETQYF.

The chain has TRBV12-5 and TRBJ2-1, with TRBD1 matching over 7 bases. This CDR3 is built from 16 residues. V shed 6 bases and J 0 bases; nucleotides not matched to a gene: 8. Germline V gives CDR1 LGHNT, CDR2 FRNRAP. The CDR3 reads CASGTTGQSSYNEQFF. CDR3 sequence (DNA): TGTGCTAGTGGCACTACGGGACAGAGCTCCTACAATGAGCAGTTCTTC.

The gene calls are TRBV5-1 and TRBJ1-5; 7 bases are shared with TRBD1. This CDR3 is 15 amino acids long. V was clipped by 0 bases and J by 3 bases; unmatched bases: 3. The V gene's germline CDR1 is SGHRS and CDR2 YFSETQ. Written as DNA, the CDR3 is TGCGCCAGCAGCTTGGAGGGACAGTTCAATCAGCCCCAGCATTTT. It yields the protein CASSLEGQFNQPQHF.

Regarding this clonotype: It is likely a read error: a sequence one base away is far more abundant. The chain recombines TRBV7-9 with TRBJ2-3; D is ambiguous. V was clipped by 5 bases and J by 4 bases, with 13 bases between them. The germline gives CDR1 SEHNR, CDR2 FQNEAQ (reference sequence). The CDR3 is 14 residues long. The CDR3: CASSLPGRPDTQYF. The CDR3 DNA reads TGTGCCAGCAGCCTACCTGGACGGCCAGATACGCAGTATTTT.

This clonotype occurred a few times. The chain combines TRBV20-1 with TRBJ2-7, with D tentatively TRBD1 (7 bases). In germline, CDR1 is DFQATT, CDR2 SNEGSKA (reference sequence). The CDR3 has 15 residues. V was shortened by 3 bases and J by 5 bases, with 20 bases between the two germline ends. CDR3 loop: CSARAGEWRGHEQYF. The CDR3, as DNA: TGCAGTGCTAGGGCAGGGGAGTGGAGGGGGCACGAGCAGTACTTC.

Of note for this clonotype: One base away lies a much larger clone, so this may be a sequencing read error. The CDR3 loop reads CASSYWKVATCEQYF. The CDR3 coding sequence is TGTGCCAGCAGTTATTGGAAGGTGGCCACCTGCGAGCAGTACTTC. V is TRBV6-5 and J is TRBJ2-7; D is undetermined. V shed 3 bases and J shed 6 bases, with 18 bases lying between them. Per germline, CDR1 MNHEY and CDR2 SVGAGI. The CDR3 extends over 15 amino acids.

This clonotype was picked up many times. The V gene is TRBV2, the J gene TRBJ1-6; 7 bases fit TRBD1. Germline assignment: CDR1 SNHLY and CDR2 FYNNEI. This CDR3 is built from 16 residues. V lost 7 bases and J lost 6; bases outside the gene matches: 12. CDR3 DNA: TGTGCCAGCAACCGGGACAGCCAATACCCTAATTCACCCCTCCACTTT. It translates to CASNRDSQYPNSPLHF.

Many counts were recorded for this clonotype. This sequence joins TRBV6-1 and TRBJ1-1; D gene unclear. V was trimmed by 7 bases and J by 0 bases, leaving 9 bases between them. The CDR3 extends over 13 amino acids. Germline V gene data show CDR1 as MNHNS and CDR2 as SASEGT. This CDR3 is CASTTLLNTEAFF. The DNA of the CDR3 is TGTGCCAGCACTACCTTATTGAACACTGAAGCTTTCTTT.

The CDR3 region is CASRETSGGAGGQFF. Written as DNA, the CDR3 is TGTGCCAGCAGAGAGACTAGCGGGGGGGCCGGTGGGCAGTTCTTC. The chain joins TRBV12-3 or TRBV12-4 to TRBJ2-1; 14 positions match TRBD2. The CDR3 is 15 residues long. The junction had 10 bases not matched to a gene; V was cut back by 6 bases and J by 12 bases.

Of note for this clonotype: A read error may produce the germline difference seen at one junction end. The V gene is TRBV10-3, the J gene TRBJ2-7; 11 bases are shared with TRBD2. CDR1 and CDR2 (germline): ENHRY, SYGVKD. The CDR3 is made up of 17 amino acids. CDR3 sequence (DNA): TGTGCCAGCAGTGTAATTGCTAGCGGGAGGACCTCCTACGAGCAGTACTTC. It encodes CASSVIASGRTSYEQYF.

With respect to this clonotype: A read error likely explains this, since a far larger clone differs by one base. The CDR3 sequence: CASSTVRGSHKEQFF. The DNA of the CDR3 is TGTGCCAGCAGTACGGTCAGAGGTTCCCACAAGGAGCAGTTCTTC. The chain employs TRBV7-6 and TRBJ2-1; no clear D. Germline V gives CDR1 SGHVS, CDR2 FNYEAQ. This CDR3 spans 15 amino acids.

This clonotype was seen repeatedly, ten times or more. This sequence joins TRBV6-5 and TRBJ2-1; possibly TRBD1 or TRBD2 for D (5 bases each). The germline CDR1 and CDR2 sequences are MNHEY and SVGAGI. Trimming cost V 2 bases and J 2 bases, with 13 bases left between them. The CDR3 extends over 16 amino acids. The CDR3 sequence: CASSYGGRVTYNEQFF. The CDR3 region has the DNA TGTGCCAGCAGTTACGGGGGACGGGTTACCTACAATGAGCAGTTCTTC.

This clonotype is a singleton in its sample. A far larger clone is one base from this, pointing to a likely read error. The chain has TRBV2 and TRBJ2-4; D gene unclear. Per the germline V gene, CDR1 is SNHLY and CDR2 is FYNNEI. Deletions cut 6 bases from V and 13 bases from J, with 25 bases between. The CDR3 loop spans 15 amino acids. Here the CDR3 DNA reads TGTGCCAGCAGACAACGAGACGAAAGCTACAATGAGCAGTACTTC. Protein product: CASRQRDESYNEQYF.